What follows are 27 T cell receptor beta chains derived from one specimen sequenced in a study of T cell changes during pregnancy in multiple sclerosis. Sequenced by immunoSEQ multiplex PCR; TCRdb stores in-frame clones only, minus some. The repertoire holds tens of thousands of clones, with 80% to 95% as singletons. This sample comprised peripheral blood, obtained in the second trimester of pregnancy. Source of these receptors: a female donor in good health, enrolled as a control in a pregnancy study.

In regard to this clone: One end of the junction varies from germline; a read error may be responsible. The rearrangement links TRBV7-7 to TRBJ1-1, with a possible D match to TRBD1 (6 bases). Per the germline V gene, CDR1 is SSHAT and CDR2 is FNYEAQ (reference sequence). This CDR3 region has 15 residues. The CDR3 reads CASSLVMGGGTEAFF. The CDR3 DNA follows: TGTGCTAGCAGCTTAGTAATGGGAGGGGGCACTGAAGCTTTCTTT.

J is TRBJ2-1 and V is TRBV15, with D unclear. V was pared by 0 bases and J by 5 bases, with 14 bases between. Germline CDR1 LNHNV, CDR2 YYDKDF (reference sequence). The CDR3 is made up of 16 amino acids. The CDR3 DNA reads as TGTGCCACCAGCAGAGATGCGGCAGTTCTCAACAATGAGCAGTTCTTC. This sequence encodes CATSRDAAVLNNEQFF.

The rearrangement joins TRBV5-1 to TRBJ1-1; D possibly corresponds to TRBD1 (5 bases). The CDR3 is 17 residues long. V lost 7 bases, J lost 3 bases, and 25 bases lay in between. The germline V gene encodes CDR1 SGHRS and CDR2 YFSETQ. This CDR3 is CASQRGSLREADTEAFF. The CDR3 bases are TGCGCCAGCCAGCGGGGGTCCCTAAGAGAGGCGGACACTGAAGCTTTCTTT. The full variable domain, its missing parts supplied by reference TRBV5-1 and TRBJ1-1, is KAGVTQTPRYLIKTRGQQVTLSCSPISGHRSVSWYQQTPGQGLQFLFEYFSETQRNKGNFPGRFSGRQFSNSRSEMNVSTLELGDSALYLCASQRGSLREADTEAFFGQGTRLTVV.

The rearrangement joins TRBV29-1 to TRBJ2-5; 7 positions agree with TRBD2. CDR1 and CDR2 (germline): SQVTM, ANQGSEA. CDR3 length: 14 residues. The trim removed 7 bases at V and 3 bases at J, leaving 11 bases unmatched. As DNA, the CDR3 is TGCAGCGGCCGGGAGCGGGGAAGAGAAGAGACCCAGTACTTC. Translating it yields CSGRERGREETQYF.

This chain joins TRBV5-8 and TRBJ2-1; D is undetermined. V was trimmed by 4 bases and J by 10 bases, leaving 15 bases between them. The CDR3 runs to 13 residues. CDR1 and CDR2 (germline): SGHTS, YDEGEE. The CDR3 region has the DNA TGTGCCAGCAGCCTAGAAGACCCCGGGGAGCAGTTCTTC. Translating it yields CASSLEDPGEQFF.

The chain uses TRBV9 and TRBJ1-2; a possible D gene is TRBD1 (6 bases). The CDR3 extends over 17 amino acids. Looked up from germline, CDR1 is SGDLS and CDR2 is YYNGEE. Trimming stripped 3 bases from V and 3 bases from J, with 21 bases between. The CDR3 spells CASSDRQAIESYYGYTF. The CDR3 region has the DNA TGTGCCAGCAGCGACCGACAGGCTATAGAATCGTACTATGGCTACACCTTC.

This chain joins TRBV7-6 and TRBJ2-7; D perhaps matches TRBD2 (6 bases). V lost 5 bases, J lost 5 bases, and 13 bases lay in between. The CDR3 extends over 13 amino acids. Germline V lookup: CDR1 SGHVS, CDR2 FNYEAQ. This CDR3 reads CASSPTPGDEQYF. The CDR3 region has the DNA TGTGCCAGCAGCCCCACGCCGGGGGACGAGCAGTACTTC.

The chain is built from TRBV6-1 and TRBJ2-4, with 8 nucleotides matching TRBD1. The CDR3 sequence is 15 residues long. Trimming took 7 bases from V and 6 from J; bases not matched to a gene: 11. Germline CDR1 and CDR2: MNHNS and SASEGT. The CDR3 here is CASNPNQGAGNIQYF. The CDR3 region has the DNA TGTGCCAGCAACCCGAATCAGGGGGCGGGAAACATTCAGTACTTC.

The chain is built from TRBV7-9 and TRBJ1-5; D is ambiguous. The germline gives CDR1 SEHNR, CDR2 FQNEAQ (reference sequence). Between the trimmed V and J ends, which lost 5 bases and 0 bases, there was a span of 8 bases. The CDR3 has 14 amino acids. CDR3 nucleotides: TGTGCCAGCAGCGGCGGCTATAGCAATCAGCCCCAGCATTTT. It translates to CASSGGYSNQPQHF.

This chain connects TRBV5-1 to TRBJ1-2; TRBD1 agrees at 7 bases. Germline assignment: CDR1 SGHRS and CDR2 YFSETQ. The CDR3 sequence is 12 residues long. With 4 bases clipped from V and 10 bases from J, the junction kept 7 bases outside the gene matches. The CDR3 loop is CASSVGQALYTF. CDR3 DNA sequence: TGCGCCAGCAGCGTCGGACAGGCCCTCTACACCTTC.

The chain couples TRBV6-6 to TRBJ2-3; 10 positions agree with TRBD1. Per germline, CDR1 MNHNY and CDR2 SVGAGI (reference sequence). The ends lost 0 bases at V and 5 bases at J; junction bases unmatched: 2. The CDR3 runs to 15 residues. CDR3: CASSYSRDRGDTQYF. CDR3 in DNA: TGTGCCAGCAGTTACTCGAGGGACAGGGGAGATACGCAGTATTTT.

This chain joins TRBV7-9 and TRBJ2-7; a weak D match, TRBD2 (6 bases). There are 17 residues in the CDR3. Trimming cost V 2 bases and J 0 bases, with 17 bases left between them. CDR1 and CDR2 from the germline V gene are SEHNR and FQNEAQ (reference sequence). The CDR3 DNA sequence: TGTGCCAGCAGCTTACCCGCCGGGACTTTGAGCTCCTACGAGCAGTACTTC. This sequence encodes CASSLPAGTLSSYEQYF. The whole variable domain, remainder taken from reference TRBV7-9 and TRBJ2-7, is DTGVSQNPRHKITKRGQNVTFRCDPISEHNRLYWYRQTLGQGPEFLTYFQNEAQLEKSRLLSDRFSAERPKGSFSTLEIQRTEQGDSAMYLCASSLPAGTLSSYEQYFGPGTRLTVT.

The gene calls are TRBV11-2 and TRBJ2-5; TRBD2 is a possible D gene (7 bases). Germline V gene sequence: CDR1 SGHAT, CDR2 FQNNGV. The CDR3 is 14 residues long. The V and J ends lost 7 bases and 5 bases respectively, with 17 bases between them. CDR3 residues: CASTSSGGRETQYF. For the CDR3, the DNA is TGTGCCAGCACCTCGTCCGGGGGGCGGGAGACCCAGTACTTC.

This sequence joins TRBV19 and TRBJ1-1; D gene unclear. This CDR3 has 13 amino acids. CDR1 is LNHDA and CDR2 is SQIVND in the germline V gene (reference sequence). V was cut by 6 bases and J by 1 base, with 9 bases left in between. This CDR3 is CASSRTENTEAFF. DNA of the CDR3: TGTGCCAGTAGCCGCACAGAGAACACTGAAGCTTTCTTT.

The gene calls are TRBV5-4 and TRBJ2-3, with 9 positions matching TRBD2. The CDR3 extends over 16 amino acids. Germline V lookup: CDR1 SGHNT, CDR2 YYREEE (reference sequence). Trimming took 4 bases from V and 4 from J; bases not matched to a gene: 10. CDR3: CASSVKRGAPPDTQYF. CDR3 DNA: TGTGCCAGCAGCGTGAAGCGGGGGGCCCCCCCAGATACGCAGTATTTT.

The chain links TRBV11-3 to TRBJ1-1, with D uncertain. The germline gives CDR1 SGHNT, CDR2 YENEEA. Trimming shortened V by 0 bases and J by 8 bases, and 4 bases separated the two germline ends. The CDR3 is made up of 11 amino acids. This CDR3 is CASSLEIEAFF. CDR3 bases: TGTGCCAGCAGCTTAGAAATAGAAGCTTTCTTT.

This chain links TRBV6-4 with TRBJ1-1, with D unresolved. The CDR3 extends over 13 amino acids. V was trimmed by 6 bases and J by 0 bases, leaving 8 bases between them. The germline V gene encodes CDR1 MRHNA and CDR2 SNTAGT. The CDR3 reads CASRFQMNTEAFF. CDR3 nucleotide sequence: TGTGCCAGCAGATTTCAAATGAACACTGAAGCTTTCTTT.

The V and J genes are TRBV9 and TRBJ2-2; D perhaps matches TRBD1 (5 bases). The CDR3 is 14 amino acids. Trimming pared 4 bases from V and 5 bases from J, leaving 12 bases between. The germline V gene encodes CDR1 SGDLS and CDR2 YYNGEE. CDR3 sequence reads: CASSSGHNTGELFF. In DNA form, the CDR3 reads TGTGCCAGCAGCTCAGGACACAATACCGGGGAGCTGTTTTTT.

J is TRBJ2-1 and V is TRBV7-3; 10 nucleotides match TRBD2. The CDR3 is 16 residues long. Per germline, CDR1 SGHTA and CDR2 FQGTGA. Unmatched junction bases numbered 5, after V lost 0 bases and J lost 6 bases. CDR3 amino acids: CASSLTSGGVSNEQFF. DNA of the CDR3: TGTGCCAGCAGCTTAACGAGCGGGGGGGTATCCAATGAGCAGTTCTTC.

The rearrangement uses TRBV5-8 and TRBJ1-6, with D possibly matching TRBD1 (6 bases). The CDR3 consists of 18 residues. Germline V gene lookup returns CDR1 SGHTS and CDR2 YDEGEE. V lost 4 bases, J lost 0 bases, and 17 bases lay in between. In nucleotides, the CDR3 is TGTGCCAGCAGCCATTTTATAAGGGGGAGCTCCTATAATTCACCCCTCCACTTT. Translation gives CASSHFIRGSSYNSPLHF.

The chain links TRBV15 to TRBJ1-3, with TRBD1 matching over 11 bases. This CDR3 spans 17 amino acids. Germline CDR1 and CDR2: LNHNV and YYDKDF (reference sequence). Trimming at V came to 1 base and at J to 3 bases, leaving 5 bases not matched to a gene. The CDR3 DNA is TGTGCCACCAGCAGAGCCCGGACAGGGGGCTTTGGAAACACCATATATTTT. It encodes CATSRARTGGFGNTIYF.

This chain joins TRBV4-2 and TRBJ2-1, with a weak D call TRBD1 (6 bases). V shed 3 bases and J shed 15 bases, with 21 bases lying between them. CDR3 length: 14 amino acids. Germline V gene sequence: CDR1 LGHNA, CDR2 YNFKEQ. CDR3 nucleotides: TGTGCCAGCAGCCACCTCGAGGTGGGACAAGGTCTGTTCTTC. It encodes CASSHLEVGQGLFF.

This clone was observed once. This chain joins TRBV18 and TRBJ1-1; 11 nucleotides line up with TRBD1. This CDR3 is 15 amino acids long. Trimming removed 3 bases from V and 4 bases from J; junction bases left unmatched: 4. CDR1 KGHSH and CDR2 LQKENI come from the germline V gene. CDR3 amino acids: CASSPGTGGITEAFF. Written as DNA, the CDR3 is TGTGCCAGCTCACCTGGGACAGGGGGGATCACTGAAGCTTTCTTT.

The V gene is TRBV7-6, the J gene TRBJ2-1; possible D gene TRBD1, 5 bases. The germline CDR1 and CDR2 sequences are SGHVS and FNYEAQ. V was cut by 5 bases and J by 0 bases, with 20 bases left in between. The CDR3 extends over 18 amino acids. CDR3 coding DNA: TGTGCCAGCAGCCTCAATGATCAGGGAATCAGCTCCTACAATGAGCAGTTCTTC. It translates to CASSLNDQGISSYNEQFF.

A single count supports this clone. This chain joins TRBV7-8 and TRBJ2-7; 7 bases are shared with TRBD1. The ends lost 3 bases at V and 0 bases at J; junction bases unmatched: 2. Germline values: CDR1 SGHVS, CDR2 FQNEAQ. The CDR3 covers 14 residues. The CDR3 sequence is CASSLTGSSYEQYF. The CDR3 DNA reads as TGTGCCAGCAGCTTGACAGGGAGCTCCTACGAGCAGTACTTC.

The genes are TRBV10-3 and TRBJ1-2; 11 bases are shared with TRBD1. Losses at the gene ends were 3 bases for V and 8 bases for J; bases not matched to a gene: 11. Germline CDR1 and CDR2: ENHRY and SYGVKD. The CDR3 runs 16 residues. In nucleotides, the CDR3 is TGTGCCATCAGTGATTCTCGGACAGGGGGCCTGGAAGGCTACACCTTC. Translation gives CAISDSRTGGLEGYTF.

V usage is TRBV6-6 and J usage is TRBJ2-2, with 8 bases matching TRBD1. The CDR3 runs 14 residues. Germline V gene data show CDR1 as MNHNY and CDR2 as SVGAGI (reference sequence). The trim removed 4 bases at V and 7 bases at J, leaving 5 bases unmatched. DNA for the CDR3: TGTGCCAGCAGTTTCCAGGGGGCGGTCGGGGAGCTGTTTTTT. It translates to CASSFQGAVGELFF.